The TCR beta chain under discussion was sequenced for a study of memory CD4+ T cells and cytomegalovirus serostatus. Study outcomes and limitations: A US-trained random forest predicted CMV serostatus with median AUC roughly 0.9. The CMV-associated TCR signature appears largely within the CD4+ memory repertoire. 67 of 164 known CMV-associated TCRbeta sequences appeared in CD4+ memory.

Clones were read by immunoSEQ multiplex PCR, and TCRdb kept only the in-frame ones, dropping some. The data contain some 50,000 clones, around four fifths of them singletons. The sort gate was single viable CD3+CD4+CD8-CD45RO+ cells for memory CD4+ T cells. Positive selection with CD4 microbeads enriched total CD4+ T cells. This clone was found a few times. What it binds is unknown. CDR1 and CDR2 (germline): LNHDA, SQIVND (reference sequence). This CDR3 contains 13 residues. V was pared by 4 bases and J by 7 bases, with 13 bases between. The sequence was collected from an adult in good health and CMV-seronegative. The J gene is TRBJ1-1, the V gene TRBV19; D is unresolved. Sequenced: memory CD4+ T cells from blood. In nucleotides, the CDR3 is TGTGCCAGTAGTAACCCCTCCCGAGGTGAAGCTTTCTTT. This codes for CASSNPSRGEAFF. Full variable domain (remainder filled in from reference TRBV19 and TRBJ1-1): DGGITQSPKYLFRKEGQNVTLSCEQNLNHDAMYWYRQDPGQGLRLIYYSQIVNDFQKGDIAEGYSVSREKKESFPLTVTSAQKNPTAFYLCASSNPSRGEAFFGQGTRLTVV.